This TCR beta chain is drawn from a study of blood T cell repertoires in COVID-19. Looking at the study overall: The United States, Italy and Spain supplied acute and convalescent COVID-19 samples. T cells, B-cell-depleted T cells, or PBMCs supplied cDNA or gDNA.

V lost 1 base to trimming and J lost 2 bases, with 7 bases between them. The germline V gene has CDR1 LNHDA and CDR2 SQIVND (reference sequence). This CDR3 region has 14 residues. In the original analysis: Estimated nucleated cell counts came from reference gene primer amplification. Method: immunoSEQ multiplex PCR; TCRdb's copy keeps in-frame clones and lacks some. Clonal size and the V and J genes are those of that table, whereas D and trimming came from the DNA. Of fewer than 250,000 clones listed, around 89% are singletons. This clonotype was obtained from a human donor in a cohort sampled during active COVID-19. Material for sequencing was peripheral blood. V usage is TRBV19 and J usage is TRBJ2-3, with D possibly matching TRBD2 (5 bases). As DNA, the CDR3 is TGTGCCAGTAGTATAGGGGGAGACACAGATACGCAGTATTTT. Translated, it gives CASSIGGDTDTQYF.